This T cell receptor (beta chain) appears in the sequencing data of a study of T cell responses to AZD1222 COVID-19 vaccine. TCRdb's table, derived via immunoSEQ multiplex PCR, lists solely in-frame clones and lacks some. Of 90,000 to 120,000 clones in the sample, 70% to 90% were seen once. Germline-derived CDR1 and CDR2 are LNHDA and SQIVND (reference sequence). CDR3 length equals 18 residues. V was clipped by 5 bases and J by 5 bases, with 25 bases between them. Second doses were pooled across both intervals (about 4 or about 12 weeks). This sample comprised peripheral blood, obtained 28 days after the second AZD1222 dose. The origin of this receptor is an adult who received the AZD1222 COVID-19 vaccine. The rearrangement joins TRBV19 to TRBJ2-1; D possibly corresponds to TRBD1 (6 bases). The CDR3 nucleotides read TGTGCCAGTAGTCCGCGTCGTGCTAGCCAAGGGGGAAACAATGAGCAGTTCTTC. It encodes CASSPRRASQGGNNEQFF.